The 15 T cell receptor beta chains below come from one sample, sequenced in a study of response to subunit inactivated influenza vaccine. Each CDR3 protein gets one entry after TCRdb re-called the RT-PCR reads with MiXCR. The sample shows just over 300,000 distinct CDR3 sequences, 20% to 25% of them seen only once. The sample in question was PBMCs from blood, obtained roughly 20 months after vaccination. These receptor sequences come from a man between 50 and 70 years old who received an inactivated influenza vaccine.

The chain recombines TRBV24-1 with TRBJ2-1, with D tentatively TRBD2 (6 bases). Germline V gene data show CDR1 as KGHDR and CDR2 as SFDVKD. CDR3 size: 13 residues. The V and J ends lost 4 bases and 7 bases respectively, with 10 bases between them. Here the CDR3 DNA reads TGTGCCACCAGTGAGTCCGGGGGAAATGAGCAGTTCTTC. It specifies CATSESGGNEQFF.

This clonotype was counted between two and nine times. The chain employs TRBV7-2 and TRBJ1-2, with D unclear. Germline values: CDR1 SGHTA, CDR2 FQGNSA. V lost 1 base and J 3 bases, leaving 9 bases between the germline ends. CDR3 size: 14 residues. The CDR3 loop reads CASSLEYRHYGYTF. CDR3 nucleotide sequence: TGTGCCAGCAGCTTAGAGTACAGACACTATGGCTACACCTTC.

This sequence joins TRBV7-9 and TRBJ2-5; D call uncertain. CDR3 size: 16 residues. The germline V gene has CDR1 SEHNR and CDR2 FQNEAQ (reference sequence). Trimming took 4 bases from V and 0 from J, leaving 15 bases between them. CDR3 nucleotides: TGTGCCAGCAGCTCTATCCCCTCCAAGTACCAAGAGACCCAGTACTTC. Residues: CASSSIPSKYQETQYF.

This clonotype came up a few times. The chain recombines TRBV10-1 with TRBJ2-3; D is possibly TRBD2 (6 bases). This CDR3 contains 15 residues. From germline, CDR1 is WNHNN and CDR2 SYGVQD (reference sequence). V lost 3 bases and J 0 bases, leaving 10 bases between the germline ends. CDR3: CASSDGGVSTDTQYF. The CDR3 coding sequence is TGCGCCAGCAGTGACGGCGGGGTGAGCACAGATACGCAGTATTTT.

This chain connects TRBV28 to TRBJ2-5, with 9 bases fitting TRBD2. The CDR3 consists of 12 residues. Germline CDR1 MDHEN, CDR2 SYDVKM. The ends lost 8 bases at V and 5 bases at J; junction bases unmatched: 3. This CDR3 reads CASGTSRETQYF. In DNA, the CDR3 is TGTGCCAGCGGGACTAGCAGGGAGACCCAGTACTTC.

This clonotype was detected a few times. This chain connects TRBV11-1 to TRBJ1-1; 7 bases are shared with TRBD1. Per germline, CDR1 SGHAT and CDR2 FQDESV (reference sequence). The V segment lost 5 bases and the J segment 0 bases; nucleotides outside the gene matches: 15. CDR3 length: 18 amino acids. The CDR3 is CASSPPGSTGILNTEAFF. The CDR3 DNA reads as TGTGCCAGCAGCCCGCCGGGGTCGACAGGGATCCTGAACACTGAAGCTTTCTTT.

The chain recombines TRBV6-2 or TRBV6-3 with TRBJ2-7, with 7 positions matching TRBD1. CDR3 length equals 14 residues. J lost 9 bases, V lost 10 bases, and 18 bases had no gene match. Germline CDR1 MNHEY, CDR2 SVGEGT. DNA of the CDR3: TGTGCCACCGCACCTGGGGACAGCGGACGACCGCAGTACTTC. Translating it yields CATAPGDSGRPQYF.

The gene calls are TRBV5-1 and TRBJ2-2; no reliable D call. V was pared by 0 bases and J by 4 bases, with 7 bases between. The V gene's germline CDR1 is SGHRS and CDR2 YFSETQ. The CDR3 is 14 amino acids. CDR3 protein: CASSLVQITGELFF. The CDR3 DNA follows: TGCGCCAGCAGCTTGGTCCAAATCACCGGGGAGCTGTTTTTT.

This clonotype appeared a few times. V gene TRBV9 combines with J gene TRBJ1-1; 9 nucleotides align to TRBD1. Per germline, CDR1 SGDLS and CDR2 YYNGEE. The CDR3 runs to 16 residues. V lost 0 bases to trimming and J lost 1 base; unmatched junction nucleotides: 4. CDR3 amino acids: CASSVDATGGNTEAFF. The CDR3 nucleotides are TGTGCCAGCAGCGTAGACGCGACAGGGGGGAACACTGAAGCTTTCTTT.

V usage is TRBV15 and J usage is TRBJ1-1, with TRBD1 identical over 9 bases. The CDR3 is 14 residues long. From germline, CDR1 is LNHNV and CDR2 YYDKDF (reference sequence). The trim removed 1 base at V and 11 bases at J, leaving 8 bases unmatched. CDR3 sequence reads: CATSRGEVGQGAFF. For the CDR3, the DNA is TGTGCCACCAGCAGAGGTGAAGTGGGACAGGGTGCTTTCTTT.

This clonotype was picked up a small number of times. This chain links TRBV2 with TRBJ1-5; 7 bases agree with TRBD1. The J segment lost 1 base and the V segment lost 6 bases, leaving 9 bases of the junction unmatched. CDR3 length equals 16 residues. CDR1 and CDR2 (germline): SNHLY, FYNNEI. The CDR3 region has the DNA TGTGCCAGCAGCGGGGGAAACAGGGGAAGCAATCAGCCCCAGCATTTT. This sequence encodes CASSGGNRGSNQPQHF.

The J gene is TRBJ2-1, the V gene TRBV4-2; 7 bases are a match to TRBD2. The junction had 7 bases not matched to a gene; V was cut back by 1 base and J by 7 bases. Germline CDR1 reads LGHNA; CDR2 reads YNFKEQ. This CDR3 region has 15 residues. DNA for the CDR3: TGTGCCAGCAGCCAAGCGTCCTTGGGAGGGAATGAGCAGTTCTTC. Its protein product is CASSQASLGGNEQFF.

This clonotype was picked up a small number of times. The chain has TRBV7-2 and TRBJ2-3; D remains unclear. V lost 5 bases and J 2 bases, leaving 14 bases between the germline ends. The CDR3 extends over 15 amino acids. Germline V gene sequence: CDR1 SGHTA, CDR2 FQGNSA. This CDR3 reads CASSERVTHTDTQYF. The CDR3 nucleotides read TGTGCCAGCAGCGAAAGGGTCACCCACACAGATACGCAGTATTTT.

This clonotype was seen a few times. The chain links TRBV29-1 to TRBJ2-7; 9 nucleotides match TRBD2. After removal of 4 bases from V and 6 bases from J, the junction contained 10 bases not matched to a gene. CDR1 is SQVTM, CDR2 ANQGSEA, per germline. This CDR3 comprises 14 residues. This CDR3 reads CSVGHTVRGGEQYF. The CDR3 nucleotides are TGCAGCGTTGGCCATACCGTGCGGGGGGGCGAGCAGTACTTC.

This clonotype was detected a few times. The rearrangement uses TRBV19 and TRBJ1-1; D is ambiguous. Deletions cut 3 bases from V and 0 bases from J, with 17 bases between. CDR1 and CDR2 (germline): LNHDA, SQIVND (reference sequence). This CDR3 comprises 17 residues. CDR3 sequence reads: CASSISGRRKMNTEAFF. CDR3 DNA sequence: TGTGCCAGTAGTATCAGTGGCAGGAGGAAAATGAACACTGAAGCTTTCTTT.